The clone carrying this T cell receptor (beta chain) was seen only a few times. Its antigen is not identified. These data belong to a study of vaccination and CD4 T cells after COVID-19. Across the study: Median time from second vaccine dose to sampling was 72 days (14 to 241). Study-wide results and caveats: Spike mono-reactivity applied to 304 of 307 vaccine-specific clones detected in convalescent patients.

The Oncomine TCR Beta short-read assay generated sequence data from the DNA of cultured CD4+ T cells. Investigators isolated genomic DNA from cultured CD4+ T cells. TCRdb re-called the PCR reads through MiXCR, storing one row per CDR3 protein. The sample includes roughly 18,000 distinct CDR3 sequences, around 52% of them seen just once. Germline V CDR1 and CDR2: SGHTA, FQGTGA. Trimming took off 1 base at V and 5 bases at J, with 8 bases between the two ends. This CDR3 comprises 13 residues. The time point here: late sampling 161 to 241 days after vaccination in a few convalescent patients. Regarding treatment: approximately nine-day PBMC culture with coronavirus spike peptide pools or control peptides (ViraFEST assay). About 1.8 million PBMCs went into each well for culture with approximately 10 IU/ml IL-2 and about 10 ug/ml peptide pools.

Sequencing used CD4+ T cells from blood, cultured in vitro, obtained about 7 months after SARS-CoV-2 vaccination. The chain links TRBV7-3 to TRBJ2-5, with unresolved D. The receptor was derived from a human donor who had recovered from COVID-19. The CDR3 loop is CASSLNGWETQYF. Written as DNA, the CDR3 is TGTGCCAGCAGCTTAAACGGTTGGGAGACCCAGTACTTC.